This T cell receptor (beta chain) was found in a study of CD8+CD57+ T cells in acquired aplastic anemia. On the study more broadly: Sorted CD4+ plus CD8+ cells gave DNA averaging 3.2 ug.

The TCR beta profiling, which covered VDJ combination and CDR3 sequence, was carried out using genomic DNA as the template. TCRdb used MiXCR to reprocess the reads, holding one entry per CDR3 protein. This table has 170,000 or so distinct CDR3 sequences, about three fifths appearing once. Study-wide findings and caveats: It was found that more than 25 CD8+ CDR3 sequences were shared between patients and controls.

This CDR3 has 16 amino acids. The V and J ends lost 1 base and 5 bases respectively, with 17 bases between them. Germline V CDR1 and CDR2: LNHNV, YYDKDF (reference sequence). Individuals selected for sequencing had exhibited CD8+CD57+ cell expansion on flow cytometry. Severe acquired aplastic anemia affected all patients. No therapy was given to patients before blood sampling. In regard to this clonotype: As yet, its antigen is unknown.

The chain uses TRBV15 and TRBJ1-2; D is uncertain. Material for sequencing was sorted CD4+, CD8+, or CD8+CD57+ T cells (not recorded which) from PBMCs. This clonotype was sampled from a human donor with aplastic anemia. The CDR3 here is CATSRVGLEVVYGYTF. CDR3 nucleotide sequence: TGTGCCACCAGCAGAGTAGGCCTCGAGGTCGTTTATGGCTACACCTTC.